Presented here are 9 T cell receptor beta chains from one specimen sequenced in a study of molecular identifiers for immune sequencing clone quantification. MiXCR, run by TCRdb on the PCR reads, gives a single entry per CDR3 protein. The top ten hold about 0.81% of the sample, which has roughly 630,000 distinct CDR3 sequences, about 25% seen once. Sequenced material: naive CD8+ T cells from blood, with Jurkat cell RNA spiked in. The sample's subset: FACS-sorted CD8+CD4-CCR7+CD45RA+ naive T cells. These receptor sequences come from a human donor in good health. Some libraries in this study had Jurkat cell RNA spiked in.

This clonotype showed up many times. The rearrangement uses TRBV6-5 and TRBJ2-1; possibly TRBD2 for D (6 bases). The CDR3 length is 15 residues. V lost 0 bases, J lost 8 bases, and 14 bases lay in between. Germline V gene sequence: CDR1 MNHEY, CDR2 SVGAGI. CDR3 bases: TGTGCCAGCAGTTACTCCCGGGAGAGTATCGATGAGCAGTTCTTC. This translates into CASSYSRESIDEQFF.

This clonotype was detected many times. The chain combines TRBV4-1 with TRBJ1-5; D not resolved. Germline V CDR1 and CDR2: MGHRA, YSYEKL. The CDR3 runs 13 residues. Trimming left V 4 bases short and J 4 bases short, with 8 bases between. CDR3 sequence (DNA): TGCGCCAGCAGCCGTGAAGGGAATCAGCCCCAGCATTTT. It specifies CASSREGNQPQHF.

A few counts support this clonotype. The rearrangement joins TRBV6-5 to TRBJ2-3; D unclear. The CDR3 is 13 residues long. Looked up from germline, CDR1 is MNHEY and CDR2 is SVGAGI. V lost 3 bases and J lost 6, with 10 bases in between. The CDR3 region is CASSYNDGDTQYF. The CDR3 nucleotides read TGTGCCAGCAGTTATAATGATGGGGATACGCAGTATTTT.

There are many counts of this clonotype. The chain links TRBV29-1 to TRBJ2-1; 7 nucleotides line up with TRBD1. After removal of 4 bases from V and 6 bases from J, the junction contained 6 bases not matched to a gene. CDR3 length: 13 amino acids. Germline CDR1 reads SQVTM; CDR2 reads ANQGSEA. CDR3 nucleotide sequence: TGCAGCGTTGTAGACAGGGACCCCAATGAGCAGTTCTTC. Its protein is CSVVDRDPNEQFF.

This clonotype has just a few counts. This sequence joins TRBV3-1 and TRBJ2-1; tentative D call: TRBD2 (6 bases). From germline, CDR1 is LGHDT and CDR2 YNNKEL (reference sequence). The ends were cut back, 1 base at V and 9 bases at J, with 13 bases in the middle. This CDR3 contains 14 residues. The CDR3 region has the DNA TGTGCCAGCAGCCAAGTCGGAGGGCCTCTTGAGCAGTTCTTC. It yields the protein CASSQVGGPLEQFF.

In the case of this clonotype: This clone may be a read error of a much larger clone one base away. V and J are TRBV9 and TRBJ1-1; D is unresolved. The germline V gene has CDR1 SGDLS and CDR2 YYNGEE. V dropped 5 bases and J dropped 6 bases, with 11 bases sitting between them. The CDR3 sequence is 12 residues long. CDR3 region: CASRGPDAEAFF. CDR3 nucleotides: TGTGCCAGCAGAGGACCGGACGCTGAAGCTTTCTTT.

This clonotype was counted only a few times. The V call is TRBV7-9, the J call TRBJ2-1; weak D call: TRBD2 (5 bases). Per the germline V gene, CDR1 is SEHNR and CDR2 is FQNEAQ (reference sequence). Trimming cost V 2 bases and J 3 bases, with 8 bases left between them. The CDR3 sequence is 14 residues long. CDR3 DNA: TGTGCCAGCAGCTTACCGGGGAGCTACAATGAGCAGTTCTTC. Translation gives CASSLPGSYNEQFF.

This chain links TRBV6-2 or TRBV6-3 with TRBJ2-5, with D tentatively TRBD1 (6 bases). V lost 6 bases, J lost 4 bases, and 15 bases lay in between. Per germline, CDR1 MNHEY and CDR2 SVGEGT. This CDR3 has 14 amino acids. CDR3 in amino acids: CASSDTRGGETQYF. For the CDR3, the DNA is TGTGCCAGCAGCGATACCAGGGGTGGAGAGACCCAGTACTTC.

This clonotype was seen more than once but under ten times. V and J are TRBV6-4 and TRBJ1-1; D remains ambiguous. The V and J ends lost 0 bases and 1 base respectively, with 6 bases between them. This CDR3 has 14 residues. Germline V gene lookup returns CDR1 MRHNA and CDR2 SNTAGT. DNA of the CDR3: TGTGCCAGCAGTGACTCGAACAAGAACACTGAAGCTTTCTTT. Its translation is CASSDSNKNTEAFF.